Described below is a single T cell receptor (beta chain) sequence and its context. The data derive from a study of control samples from healthy donors and cancer patients. This CDR3 is built from 15 residues. CDR1 is MNHEY, CDR2 SVGAGI, per germline. V was clipped by 6 bases and J by 0 bases, with 15 bases between them. TCRdb's copy holds only in-frame clones and misses some; the assay was immunoSEQ multiplex PCR. The sample has 40,000 to 55,000 clones; around nine tenths are singletons. The TCR was taken from a man aged 35 to 55 with colorectal cancer. Material for sequencing was PBMCs. The J gene is TRBJ2-7, the V gene TRBV6-5, with D unresolved. CDR3 in DNA: TGTGCCAGCAGGATACTCGGTCCCCTCTCCTACGAGCAGTACTTC. Translation: CASRILGPLSYEQYF.